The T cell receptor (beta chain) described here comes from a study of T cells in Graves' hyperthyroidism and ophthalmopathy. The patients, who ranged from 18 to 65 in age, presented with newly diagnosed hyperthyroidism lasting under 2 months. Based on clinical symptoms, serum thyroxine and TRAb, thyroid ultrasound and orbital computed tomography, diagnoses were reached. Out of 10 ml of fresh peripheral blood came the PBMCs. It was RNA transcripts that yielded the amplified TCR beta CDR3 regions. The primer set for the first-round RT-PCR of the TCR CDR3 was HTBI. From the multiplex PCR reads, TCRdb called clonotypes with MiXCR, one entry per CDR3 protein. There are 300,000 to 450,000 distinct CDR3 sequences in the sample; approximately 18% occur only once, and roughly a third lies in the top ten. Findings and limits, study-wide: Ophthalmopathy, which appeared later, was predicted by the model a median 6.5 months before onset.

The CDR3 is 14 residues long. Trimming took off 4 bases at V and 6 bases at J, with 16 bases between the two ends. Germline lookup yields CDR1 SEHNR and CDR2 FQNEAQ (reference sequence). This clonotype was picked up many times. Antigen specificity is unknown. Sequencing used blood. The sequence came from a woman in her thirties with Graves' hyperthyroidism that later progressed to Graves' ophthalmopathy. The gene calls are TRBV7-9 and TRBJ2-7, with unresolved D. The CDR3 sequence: CASSYRRAPGEQYF. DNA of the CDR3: TGTGCCAGCAGCTACCGCCGGGCACCGGGCGAGCAGTACTTC.